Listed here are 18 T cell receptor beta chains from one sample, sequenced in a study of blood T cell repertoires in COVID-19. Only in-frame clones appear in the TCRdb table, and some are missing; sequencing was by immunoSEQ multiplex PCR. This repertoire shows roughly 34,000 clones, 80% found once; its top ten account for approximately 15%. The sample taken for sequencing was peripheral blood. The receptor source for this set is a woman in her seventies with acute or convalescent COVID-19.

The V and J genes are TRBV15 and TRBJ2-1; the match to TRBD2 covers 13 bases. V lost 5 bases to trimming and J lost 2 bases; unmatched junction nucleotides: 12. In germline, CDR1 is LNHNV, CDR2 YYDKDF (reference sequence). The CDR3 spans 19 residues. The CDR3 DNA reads TGTGCCACCAGCGTTCCGGGACTAGCGGGAATGGGGGCCTACAATGAGCAGTTCTTC. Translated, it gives CATSVPGLAGMGAYNEQFF.

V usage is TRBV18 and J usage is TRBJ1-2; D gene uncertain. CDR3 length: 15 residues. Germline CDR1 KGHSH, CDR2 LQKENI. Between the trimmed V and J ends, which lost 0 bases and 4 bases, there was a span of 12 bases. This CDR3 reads CASSPPDQVVYGYTF. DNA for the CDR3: TGTGCCAGCTCACCACCGGATCAGGTAGTCTATGGCTACACCTTC.

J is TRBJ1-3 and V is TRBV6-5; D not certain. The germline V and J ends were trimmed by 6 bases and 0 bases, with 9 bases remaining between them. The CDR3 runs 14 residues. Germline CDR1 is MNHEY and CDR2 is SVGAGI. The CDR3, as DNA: TGTGCCAGCAGCCAAACAGCCTCTGGAAACACCATATATTTT. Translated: CASSQTASGNTIYF.

The DNA of the CDR3 is TGTGCCAGGCATGATGAAGGAGTCTATGGCTACACCTTC. Translated: CARHDEGVYGYTF. The V and J genes are TRBV5-3 and TRBJ1-2; no reliable D call. TRBV5-3 is sorted into the ORF group, with uncertain function. V was trimmed by 8 bases and J by 4 bases, leaving 15 bases between them. The CDR3 sequence is 13 residues long.

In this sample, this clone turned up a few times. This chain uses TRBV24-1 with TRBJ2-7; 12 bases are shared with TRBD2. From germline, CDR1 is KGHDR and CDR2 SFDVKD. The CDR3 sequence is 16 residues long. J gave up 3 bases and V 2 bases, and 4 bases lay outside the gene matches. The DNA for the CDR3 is TGTGCCACCAGTGATTCCACTAGCGGGGGGTACTACGAGCAGTACTTC. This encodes CATSDSTSGGYYEQYF.

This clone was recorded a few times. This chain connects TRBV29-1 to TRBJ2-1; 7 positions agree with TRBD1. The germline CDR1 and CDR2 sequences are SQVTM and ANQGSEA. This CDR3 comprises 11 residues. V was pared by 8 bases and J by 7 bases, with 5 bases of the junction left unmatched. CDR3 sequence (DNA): TGCAGCCCGAAACAGGGGAATGAGCAGTTCTTC. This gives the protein CSPKQGNEQFF.

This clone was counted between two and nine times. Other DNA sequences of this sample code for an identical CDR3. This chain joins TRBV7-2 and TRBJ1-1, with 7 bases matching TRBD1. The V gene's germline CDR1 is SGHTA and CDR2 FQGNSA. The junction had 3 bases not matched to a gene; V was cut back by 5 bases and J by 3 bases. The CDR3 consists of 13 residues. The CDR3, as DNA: TGTGCCAGCAGCCGACAGGGAGACACTGAAGCTTTCTTT. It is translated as CASSRQGDTEAFF.

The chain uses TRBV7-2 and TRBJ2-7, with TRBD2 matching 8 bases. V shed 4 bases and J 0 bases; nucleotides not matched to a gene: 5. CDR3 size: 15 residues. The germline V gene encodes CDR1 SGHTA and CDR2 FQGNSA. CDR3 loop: CASSSGGRLSYEQYF. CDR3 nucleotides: TGTGCCAGCAGCTCCGGCGGGAGGCTCTCCTACGAGCAGTACTTC.

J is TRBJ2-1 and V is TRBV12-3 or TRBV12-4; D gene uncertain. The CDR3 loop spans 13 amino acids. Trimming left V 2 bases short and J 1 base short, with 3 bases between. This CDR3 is CASSLRSYNEQFF. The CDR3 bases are TGTGCCAGCAGTTTACGGTCCTACAATGAGCAGTTCTTC.

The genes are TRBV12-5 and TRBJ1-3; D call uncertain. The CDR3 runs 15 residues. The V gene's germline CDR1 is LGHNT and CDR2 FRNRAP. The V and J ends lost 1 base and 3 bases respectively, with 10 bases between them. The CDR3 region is CASGLGRVDGNTIYF. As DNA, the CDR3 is TGTGCTAGTGGTTTGGGCCGGGTTGATGGAAACACCATATATTTT. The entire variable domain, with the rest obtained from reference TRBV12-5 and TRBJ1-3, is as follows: DARVTQTPRHKVTEMGQEVTMRCQPILGHNTVFWYRQTMMQGLELLAYFRNRAPLDDSGMPKDRFSAEMPDATLATLKIQPSEPRDSAVYFCASGLGRVDGNTIYFGEGSWLTVV.

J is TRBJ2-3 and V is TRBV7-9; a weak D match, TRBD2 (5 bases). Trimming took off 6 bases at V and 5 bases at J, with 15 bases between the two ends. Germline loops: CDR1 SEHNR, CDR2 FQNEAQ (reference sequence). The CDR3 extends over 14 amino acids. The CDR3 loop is CASRDVWGVDTQYF. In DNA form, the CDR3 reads TGTGCCAGCAGAGATGTGTGGGGAGTAGATACGCAGTATTTT.

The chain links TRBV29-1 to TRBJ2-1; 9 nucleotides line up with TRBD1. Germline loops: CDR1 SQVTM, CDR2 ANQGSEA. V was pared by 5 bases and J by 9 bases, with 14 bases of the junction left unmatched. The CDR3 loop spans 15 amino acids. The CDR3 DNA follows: TGCAGCGTTAAAGGCGGTGGACAGGGGTTTTTTGAGCAGTTCTTC. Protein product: CSVKGGGQGFFEQFF.

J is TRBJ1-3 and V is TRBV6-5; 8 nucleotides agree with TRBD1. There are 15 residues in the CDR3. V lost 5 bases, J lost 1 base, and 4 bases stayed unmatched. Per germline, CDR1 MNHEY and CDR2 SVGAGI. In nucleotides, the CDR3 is TGTGCCAGCAGTAGGGACAGGCGTTCTGGAAACACCATATATTTT. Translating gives CASSRDRRSGNTIYF.

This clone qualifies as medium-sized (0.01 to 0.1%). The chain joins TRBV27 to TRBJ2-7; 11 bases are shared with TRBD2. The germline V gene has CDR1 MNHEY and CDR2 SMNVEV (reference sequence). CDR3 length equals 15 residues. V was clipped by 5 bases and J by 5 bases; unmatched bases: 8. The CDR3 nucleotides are TGTGCCAGCAGTGCCACTAGCGGGAGTATCCACGAGCAGTACTTC. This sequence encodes CASSATSGSIHEQYF.

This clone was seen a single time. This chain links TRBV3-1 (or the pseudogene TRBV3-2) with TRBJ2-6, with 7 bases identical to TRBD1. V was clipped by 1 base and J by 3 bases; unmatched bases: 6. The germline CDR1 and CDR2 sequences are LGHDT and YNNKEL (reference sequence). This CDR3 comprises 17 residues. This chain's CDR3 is CASSQVLPGGGANVLTF. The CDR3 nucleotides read TGTGCCAGCAGCCAAGTCCTACCAGGGGGTGGGGCCAACGTCCTGACTTTC.

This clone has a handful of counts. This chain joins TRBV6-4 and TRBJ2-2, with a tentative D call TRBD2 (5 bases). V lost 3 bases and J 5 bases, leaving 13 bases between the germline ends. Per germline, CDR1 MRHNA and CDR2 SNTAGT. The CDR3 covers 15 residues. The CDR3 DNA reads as TGTGCCAGCAGTGAAACCCCAGGCGGGACCGGGGAGCTGTTTTTT. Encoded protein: CASSETPGGTGELFF.

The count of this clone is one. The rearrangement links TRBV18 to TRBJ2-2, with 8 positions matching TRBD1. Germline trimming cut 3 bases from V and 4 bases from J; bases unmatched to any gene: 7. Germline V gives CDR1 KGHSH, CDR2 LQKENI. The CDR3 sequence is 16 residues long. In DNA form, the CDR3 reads TGTGCCAGCTCACCCTTCGATACAGGGGGCACCGGGGAGCTGTTTTTT. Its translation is CASSPFDTGGTGELFF. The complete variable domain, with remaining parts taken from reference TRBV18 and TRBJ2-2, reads NAGVMQNPRHLVRRRGQEARLRCSPMKGHSHVYWYRQLPEEGLKFMVYLQKENIIDESGMPKERFSAEFPKEGPSILRIQQVVRGDSAAYFCASSPFDTGGTGELFFGEGSRLTVL.

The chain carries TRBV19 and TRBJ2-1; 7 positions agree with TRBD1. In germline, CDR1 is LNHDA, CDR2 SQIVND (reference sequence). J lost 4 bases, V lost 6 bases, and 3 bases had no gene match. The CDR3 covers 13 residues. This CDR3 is CASRRGQYNEQFF. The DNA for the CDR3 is TGTGCCAGTAGGAGGGGACAGTACAATGAGCAGTTCTTC.